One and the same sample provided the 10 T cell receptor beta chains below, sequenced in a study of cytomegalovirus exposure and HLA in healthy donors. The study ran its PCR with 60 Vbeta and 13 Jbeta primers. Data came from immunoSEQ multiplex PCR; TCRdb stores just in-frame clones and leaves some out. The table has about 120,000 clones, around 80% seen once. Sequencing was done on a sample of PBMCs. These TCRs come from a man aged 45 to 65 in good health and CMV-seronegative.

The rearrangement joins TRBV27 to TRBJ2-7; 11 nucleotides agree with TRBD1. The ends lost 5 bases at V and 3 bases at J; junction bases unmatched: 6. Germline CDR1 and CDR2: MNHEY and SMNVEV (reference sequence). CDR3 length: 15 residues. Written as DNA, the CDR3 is TGTGCCAGCAGTGACCTGGGACAGGGGGACTACGAGCAGTACTTC. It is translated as CASSDLGQGDYEQYF.

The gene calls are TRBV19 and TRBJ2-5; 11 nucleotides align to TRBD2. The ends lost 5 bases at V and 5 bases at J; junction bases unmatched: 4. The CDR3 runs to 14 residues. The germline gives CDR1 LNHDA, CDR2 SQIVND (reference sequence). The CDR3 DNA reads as TGTGCCAGTAGTGCCGGGACTAGCGGCGAGACCCAGTACTTC. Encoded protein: CASSAGTSGETQYF.

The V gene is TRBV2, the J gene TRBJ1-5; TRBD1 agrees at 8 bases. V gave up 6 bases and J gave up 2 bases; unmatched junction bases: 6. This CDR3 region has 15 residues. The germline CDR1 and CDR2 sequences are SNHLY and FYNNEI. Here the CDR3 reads CASSDRGGGNQPQHF. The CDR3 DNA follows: TGTGCCAGCAGCGACAGGGGAGGTGGCAATCAGCCCCAGCATTTT.

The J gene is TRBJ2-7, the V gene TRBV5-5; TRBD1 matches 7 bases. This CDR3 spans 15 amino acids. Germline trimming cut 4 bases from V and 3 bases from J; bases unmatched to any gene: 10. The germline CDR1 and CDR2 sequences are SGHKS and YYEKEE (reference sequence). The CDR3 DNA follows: TGTGCCAGCAGCATAGGGACAGCCAGATACTACGAGCAGTACTTC. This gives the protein CASSIGTARYYEQYF.

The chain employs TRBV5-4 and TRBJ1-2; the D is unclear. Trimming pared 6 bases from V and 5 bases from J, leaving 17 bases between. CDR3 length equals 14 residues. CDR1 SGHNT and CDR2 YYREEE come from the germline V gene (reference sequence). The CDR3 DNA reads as TGTGCCAGCACCATCGGCAGCGGATCTTATGGCTACACCTTC. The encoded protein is CASTIGSGSYGYTF.

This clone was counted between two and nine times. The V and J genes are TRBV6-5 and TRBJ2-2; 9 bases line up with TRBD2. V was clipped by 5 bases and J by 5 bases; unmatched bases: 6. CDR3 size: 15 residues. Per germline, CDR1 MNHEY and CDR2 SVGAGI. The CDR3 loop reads CASSGGTSRTGELFF. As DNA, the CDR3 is TGTGCCAGCAGTGGCGGGACTAGCCGGACCGGGGAGCTGTTTTTT.

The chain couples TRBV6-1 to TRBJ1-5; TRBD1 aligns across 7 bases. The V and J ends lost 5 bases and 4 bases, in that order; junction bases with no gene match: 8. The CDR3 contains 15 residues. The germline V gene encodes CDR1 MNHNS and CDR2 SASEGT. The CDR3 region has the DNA TGTGCCAGCAGTTCGGGACAGAGTCTTAATCAGCCCCAGCATTTT. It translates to CASSSGQSLNQPQHF.

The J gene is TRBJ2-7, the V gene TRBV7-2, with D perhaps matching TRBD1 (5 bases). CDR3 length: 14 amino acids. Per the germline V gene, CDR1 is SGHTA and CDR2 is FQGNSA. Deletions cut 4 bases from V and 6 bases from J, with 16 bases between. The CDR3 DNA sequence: TGTGCCAGCAGCTCAACAGGCTTGACGGGCGAGCAGTACTTC. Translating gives CASSSTGLTGEQYF.

CDR3: CASSPGTSADTQYF. The CDR3 coding sequence is TGTGCCAGCAGCCCAGGGACTTCTGCTGATACGCAGTATTTT. The J gene is TRBJ2-3, the V gene TRBV7-3; D might be TRBD2 (6 bases). The CDR3 is 14 amino acids. Trimming left V 5 bases short and J 6 bases short, with 15 bases between. Germline CDR1 and CDR2: SGHTA and FQGTGA.

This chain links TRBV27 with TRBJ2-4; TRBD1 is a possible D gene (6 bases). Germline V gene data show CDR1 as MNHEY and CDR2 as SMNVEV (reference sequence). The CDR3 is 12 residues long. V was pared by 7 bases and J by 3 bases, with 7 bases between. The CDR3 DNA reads TGTGCCAGCATGGACAGCAAAAACATTCAGTACTTC. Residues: CASMDSKNIQYF.